The T cell receptor (beta chain) described here comes from a study of blood T cell repertoires in COVID-19. Clones were read by immunoSEQ multiplex PCR, and TCRdb kept only the in-frame ones, dropping some. In the table there are 150,000 to 200,000 clones, around 85% of which are singletons. With V trimmed by 2 bases and J by 2 bases, 6 bases remained unmatched. The CDR3 runs to 16 residues. Germline-derived CDR1 and CDR2 are SGHTA and FQGNSA. The sequence came from a man in his sixties who had recovered from COVID-19. J is TRBJ1-2 and V is TRBV7-2, with TRBD1 matching 9 bases. Sequences were obtained from peripheral blood. Here the CDR3 reads CASSLPWTGENYGYTF. CDR3 DNA sequence: TGTGCCAGCAGCTTACCCTGGACAGGGGAGAACTATGGCTACACCTTC.